This T cell receptor beta chain was observed in a study of T cells in Graves' hyperthyroidism and ophthalmopathy. From RNA transcripts, TCR beta CDR3 regions were amplified. Carried out on the TCR CDR3, a first-round RT-PCR used the HTBI primer set. Via MiXCR, TCRdb re-called the multiplex PCR reads, giving one row per CDR3 protein. Here the sample spans approximately 370,000 distinct CDR3 sequences, 15% to 20% being singletons. The CDR3 consists of 15 residues. The germline V gene encodes CDR1 DFQATT and CDR2 SNEGSKA (reference sequence). Trimming removed 0 bases from V and 3 bases from J; junction bases left unmatched: 5. This clonotype was detected many times.

J is TRBJ2-1 and V is TRBV20-1; the match to TRBD2 covers 7 bases. This clonotype originated in a woman in her thirties with Graves' hyperthyroidism that later progressed to Graves' ophthalmopathy. The sample consisted of blood. CDR3 sequence (DNA): TGCAGTGCTAGAGATCGGCTAGCGGTCTACAATGAGCAGTTCTTC. Protein: CSARDRLAVYNEQFF.